Listed below are T cell receptor beta chains from one sample, sequenced in a study of cytomegalovirus exposure and HLA in healthy donors. Measured with immunoSEQ multiplex PCR; TCRdb has only the in-frame clones, and not every one. The table includes 150,000 to 200,000 clones, around 70% detected once. The specimen was PBMCs. The receptors were sampled from a male donor in good health and CMV-seronegative. Both conserved end residues are part of each CDR3. D genes are given only for firm matches. The listing skips clone size in some rows; elsewhere it reads once, few, many or a size class.

TRBV5-1	NA	TRBJ2-6	NA	TGCGCCAGCAGCGTTTCGCTATCTGGGGCCAACGTCCTGACTTTC	CASSVSLSGANVLTF
TRBV6-1	NA	TRBJ1-2	NA	TGTGCCAGCAGCCGTGATGGGGGGGACCTATATGGCTACACCTTC	CASSRDGGDLYGYTF
TRBV14	NA	TRBJ1-3	NA	TGTGCCAGCAGTCAAGGAGGGAACACCATATATTTT	CASSQGGNTIYF
TRBV28	TRBD1	TRBJ1-4	NA	TGTGCCAGCAGTTTACCACAGGGGCGGAAACTGTTTTTT	CASSLPQGRKLFF
TRBV6-6	NA	TRBJ1-5	NA	TGTGCCAGCAGTTACTCCGAGAGGAATCAGCCCCAGCATTTT	CASSYSERNQPQHF
TRBV7-2	TRBD2	TRBJ2-3	NA	TGTGCCAGCAGCTCGACTAGCGGGAGGTATACGCAGTATTTT	CASSSTSGRYTQYF
TRBV4-2	TRBD1	TRBJ2-5	NA	TGTGCCAGCAGTTGGGGACAGGGCGGCCAAGAGACCCAGTACTTC	CASSWGQGGQETQYF
TRBV7-2	NA	TRBJ2-2	once	TGTGCCAGCTACCCCGGAGGGGCGAACACCGGGGAGCTGTTTTTT	CASYPGGANTGELFF
TRBV2	TRBD1	TRBJ1-6	NA	TGTGCCAAACGGGACAGCACTTGGGATAATTCACCCCTCCACTTT	CAKRDSTWDNSPLHF
TRBV6-1	TRBD1	TRBJ1-1	once	TGTGCCAGCAGTAATACAGGGGATACTGAAGCTTTCTTT	CASSNTGDTEAFF
TRBV5-1	NA	TRBJ1-5	NA	TGCGCCAGCAGCTTGGGACAGAGCTTTGATCCCCAGCATTTT	CASSLGQSFDPQHF
TRBV7-8	NA	TRBJ1-5	NA	TGTGCCAGCAGCTTATCTGGCAATCAGCCCCAGCATTTT	CASSLSGNQPQHF
TRBV5-1	TRBD2	TRBJ2-1	NA	TGCGCCAGCAGCTTAACTAGCGGGGAGGGACCTGCCTACAATGAGCAGTTCTTC	CASSLTSGEGPAYNEQFF
TRBV7-9	TRBD1	TRBJ1-1	NA	TGTGCCAGCAGCTACCCCGACAGGGAAGGTACTGAAGCTTTCTTT	CASSYPDREGTEAFF
TRBV6-6	TRBD1	TRBJ1-4	NA	TGTGCCAGCACTTACAGCCCAGGGACAGGGGATGAAAAACTGTTTTTT	CASTYSPGTGDEKLFF
TRBV30	NA	TRBJ2-4	once	TGTGCCTGGGCGGCCGGGAACATTCAGTACTTC	CAWAAGNIQYF
TRBV30	NA	TRBJ1-3	NA	TGTGCCTGGAGGGGGGGGACATTCTGGACTGGAAACACCATATATTTT	CAWRGGTFWTGNTIYF
TRBV6-6	TRBD1	TRBJ2-7	NA	TGTGCCAGCATCGACAGGGAAAGGGACGAGCAGTACTTC	CASIDRERDEQYF
TRBV28	TRBD1	TRBJ2-3	few	TGTGCCAGCAGTTTCCCCCTAATGGGACAGGGGGATGATACGCAGTATTTT	CASSFPLMGQGDDTQYF
TRBV6-5	NA	TRBJ1-2	NA	TGTGCCAGCAGTCCCGGGAAGCTCTATGGCTACACCTTC	CASSPGKLYGYTF
TRBV4-1	NA	TRBJ2-1	once	TGCGCCAGCAGCCAAGCAGGGCGGGGTCGCAATGAGCAGTTCTTC	CASSQAGRGRNEQFF
TRBV9	NA	TRBJ2-7	NA	TGTGCCAGCAGCGTAGGAAGGGGACACTACGAGCAGTACTTC	CASSVGRGHYEQYF
TRBV6-6	NA	TRBJ2-7	NA	TGTGCCAGCAGTTATACAGCTGGGTCCTACGAGCAGTACTTC	CASSYTAGSYEQYF
TRBV14	NA	TRBJ1-3	NA	TGTGCCAGCAGCCAAGGAGGGAACACCATATATTTT	CASSQGGNTIYF
TRBV19	NA	TRBJ2-5	NA	TGTGCCAGTAGCCGATCGGAGCGGACGACCGTAGAGACCCAGTACTTC	CASSRSERTTVETQYF
TRBV18	NA	TRBJ2-1	once	TGTGCCAGCTCACCTCGAGGCTACAATGAGCAGTTCTTC	CASSPRGYNEQFF
TRBV5-4	NA	TRBJ2-7	NA	TGTGCCAGCAGCTCGGGTTCCTACGAGCAGTACTTC	CASSSGSYEQYF